A selection of T cell receptor beta chains follows, all from one sample in a study of cytomegalovirus exposure and HLA in healthy donors. Repertoires were generated with immunoSEQ multiplex PCR, while TCRdb's copy carries only in-frame clones and drops some. The sample shows about 160,000 clones, approximately 70% of them seen only once. The sequenced material came from PBMCs. These receptors originate from a man aged 40-55 years in good health and CMV-seropositive. CDR3s include the opening cysteine and the closing phenylalanine or tryptophan. The order of the fields is clone size, J gene, V gene, D gene, CDR3 protein, CDR3 DNA. D genes are given only for firm matches. Size is stated for part of the rows, as once, few or many counts, or as a class when the clone is expanded.

. | TRBJ1-2 | TRBV6-5 | . | CASTRIGNYGYTF | TGTGCCAGCACCCGGATCGGGAACTATGGCTACACCTTC
. | TRBJ1-2 | TRBV6-6 | TRBD1 | CASSLTGAGGYTF | TGTGCCAGCAGTCTGACAGGGGCGGGCGGCTACACCTTC
. | TRBJ2-7 | TRBV15 | . | CATSSPQIGDEQYF | TGTGCCACCAGCAGCCCTCAGATCGGGGACGAGCAGTACTTC
. | TRBJ2-1 | TRBV29-1 | TRBD2 | CSGGGVPYNEQFF | TGCAGCGGGGGGGGTGTCCCTTACAATGAGCAGTTCTTC
. | TRBJ1-1 | TRBV6-5 | TRBD1 | CASSYDRVPNTEAFF | TGTGCCAGCAGTTATGACAGGGTGCCGAACACTGAAGCTTTCTTT
. | TRBJ1-2 | TRBV28 | . | CASFQGGLTGDGYTF | TGTGCCAGCTTCCAGGGAGGGCTCACCGGGGATGGCTACACCTTC
. | TRBJ2-1 | TRBV6-5 | . | CASSYSLASNEQFF | TGTGCCAGCAGTTACAGTCTAGCGTCCAATGAGCAGTTCTTC
. | TRBJ2-3 | TRBV2 | TRBD1 | CASSPDRDTDTQYF | TGTGCCAGCAGTCCTGACAGGGATACAGATACGCAGTATTTT
. | TRBJ1-5 | TRBV6-6 | . | CASSDTTRQSQHF | TGTGCCAGCAGTGACACCACAAGGCAGTCCCAGCATTTT
. | TRBJ1-2 | TRBV12-2 | . | CASRRGGYTF | TGTGCAAGTCGCCGGGGGGGCTACACCTTC
. | TRBJ1-5 | TRBV15 | TRBD1 | CATSRDRTGGNQPQHF | TGTGCCACCAGCAGAGATAGGACAGGGGGGAATCAGCCCCAGCATTTT
. | TRBJ1-4 | TRBV18 | . | CASSQPQGGEKLFF | TGTGCCAGCTCACAACCACAGGGCGGTGAAAAACTGTTTTTT
. | TRBJ1-1 | TRBV19 | . | CASSIDQGTDEAFF | TGTGCCAGTAGTATTGATCAGGGGACGGATGAAGCTTTCTTT
. | TRBJ1-1 | TRBV6-5 | . | CASRPGRQLNTEAFF | TGTGCCAGCAGACCGGGGAGGCAGTTGAACACTGAAGCTTTCTTT
. | TRBJ2-5 | TRBV7-2 | TRBD2 | CASSLASGSGGAETQYF | TGTGCCAGCAGCCTCGCCAGTGGTAGCGGGGGGGCAGAGACCCAGTACTTC
. | TRBJ2-5 | TRBV9 | . | CASSVLGGQQETQYF | TGTGCCAGCAGCGTATTGGGGGGGCAACAAGAGACCCAGTACTTC
. | TRBJ2-7 | TRBV5-1 | . | CASSLVASGTNEQYF | TGCGCCAGCAGCTTGGTGGCTTCAGGGACAAACGAGCAGTACTTC
. | TRBJ1-2 | TRBV15 | TRBD1 | CATSRGQGEDYGYTF | TGTGCCACCAGCAGGGGACAGGGCGAGGACTATGGCTACACCTTC
few | TRBJ2-7 | TRBV7-9 | . | CASSLAAGTRSSYEQYF | TGTGCCAGCAGCTTAGCCGCCGGGACTCGAAGCTCCTACGAGCAGTACTTC
. | TRBJ1-1 | TRBV6-5 | . | CASKYDRANTEAFF | TGTGCCAGCAAGTACGACAGAGCGAACACTGAAGCTTTCTTT
. | TRBJ2-1 | TRBV6-5 | . | CASSYSGSTEEQFF | TGTGCCAGCAGTTACTCCGGGTCCACCGAGGAGCAGTTCTTC
. | TRBJ1-6 | TRBV7-2 | TRBD1 | CASSRQGTGNSPLHF | TGTGCCAGCAGCCGACAGGGGACGGGGAATTCACCCCTCCACTTT
. | TRBJ2-5 | TRBV7-3 | TRBD1 | CASSLGGQGRWETQYF | TGTGCCAGCAGCCTGGGGGGACAGGGGAGATGGGAGACCCAGTACTTC
. | TRBJ2-7 | TRBV6-5 | . | CASSPWAKIYEQYF | TGTGCCAGCAGTCCGTGGGCCAAGATCTACGAGCAGTACTTC
. | TRBJ2-3 | TRBV7-9 | . | CASSPLGGRVGTDTQYF | TGTGCCAGCAGCCCCCTGGGGGGGCGGGTGGGCACAGATACGCAGTATTTT
. | TRBJ1-3 | TRBV5-1 | TRBD1 | CASSLDRGNAGNTIYF | TGCGCCAGCAGCCTGGACAGGGGAAATGCTGGAAACACCATATATTTT
. | TRBJ1-2 | TRBV2 | TRBD1 | CASSEDRGDYGYTF | TGTGCCAGCAGTGAAGACAGGGGGGACTATGGCTACACCTTC
. | TRBJ1-5 | TRBV19 | . | CASSPGVSQPQHF | TGTGCCAGTAGTCCAGGGGTCAGTCAGCCCCAGCATTTT
few | TRBJ1-2 | TRBV7-2 | TRBD1 | CASSQLKYGTATGYTF | TGTGCCAGCAGCCAACTAAAATACGGGACAGCTACTGGGTACACCTTC
. | TRBJ1-2 | TRBV4-3 | TRBD1 | CASTHGTGLGENLDGYTF | TGCGCCAGCACCCACGGGACAGGCCTCGGGGAAAACTTAGATGGCTACACCTTC
few | TRBJ1-1 | TRBV18 | TRBD1 | CASSPGTGSTEAFF | TGTGCCAGCTCACCAGGGACAGGGAGTACTGAAGCTTTCTTT
. | TRBJ1-2 | TRBV30 | . | CAWSVRAGFRPYGYTF | TGTGCCTGGAGTGTAAGGGCAGGGTTTAGGCCCTATGGCTACACCTTC
few | TRBJ2-7 | TRBV2 | TRBD1 | CATSGGAYEYEQYF | TGTGCCACATCAGGGGGCGCTTACGAATACGAGCAGTACTTC
. | TRBJ2-7 | TRBV20-1 | . | CSATRQNEQYF | TGCAGTGCTACTCGACAGAACGAGCAGTACTTC
. | TRBJ2-7 | TRBV4-3 | . | CASSRLLREDEQYF | TGCGCCAGCAGCCGACTGCTCAGGGAGGACGAGCAGTACTTC
. | TRBJ2-5 | TRBV29-1 | . | CSVRQFDQETQYF | TGCAGCGTCAGGCAGTTTGATCAAGAGACCCAGTACTTC
few | TRBJ2-1 | TRBV11-3 | TRBD2 | CASSPSASGYNEQFF | TGTGCCAGCAGCCCGTCGGCTAGCGGATACAATGAGCAGTTCTTC
once | TRBJ1-4 | TRBV5-1 | . | CASSVQGVGEKLFF | TGCGCCAGCAGCGTACAGGGAGTCGGTGAAAAACTGTTTTTT
once | TRBJ2-1 | TRBV27 | . | CASSEPQGPYNEQFF | TGTGCCAGCAGTGAGCCACAGGGACCCTACAATGAGCAGTTCTTC
. | TRBJ2-5 | TRBV6-5 | TRBD1 | CASSYSGQGAREQYF | TGTGCCAGCAGTTACTCGGGACAGGGGGCGCGAGAGCAGTACTTC
. | TRBJ2-1 | TRBV7-2 | . | CASSLDARVGDEQFF | TGTGCCAGCAGCTTAGACGCTAGAGTCGGAGATGAGCAGTTCTTC
. | TRBJ2-3 | TRBV4-2 | . | CASSQEGQGSTDTQYF | TGTGCCAGCAGCCAAGAAGGGCAGGGGAGCACAGATACGCAGTATTTT
. | TRBJ1-1 | TRBV6-5 | TRBD1 | CASRRGQGAPEAFF | TGTGCCAGCAGGAGAGGACAGGGGGCGCCAGAAGCTTTCTTT
few | TRBJ1-2 | TRBV6-5 | . | CASSYRQFSLYGYTF | TGTGCCAGCAGTTACCGTCAGTTCTCCCTCTATGGCTACACCTTC
. | TRBJ2-2 | TRBV5-1 | TRBD1 | CASSLAAQGAGELFF | TGCGCCAGCAGCTTGGCCGCACAGGGGGCCGGGGAGCTGTTTTTT
. | TRBJ2-2 | TRBV4-2 | TRBD2 | CASSQPREAGELFF | TGTGCCAGCAGCCAACCGCGGGAGGCCGGGGAGCTGTTTTTT
. | TRBJ1-5 | TRBV7-8 | . | CASSLYAPNPFYEGNQPQHF | TGTGCCAGCAGCTTATATGCCCCAAATCCGTTCTATGAGGGCAATCAGCCCCAGCATTTT
. | TRBJ2-1 | TRBV29-1 | . | CSVEHGLRDEQFF | TGCAGCGTTGAACACGGGTTACGCGATGAGCAGTTCTTC
. | TRBJ2-7 | TRBV5-5 | . | CASSFLYEQYF | TGTGCCAGCAGCTTTCTCTACGAGCAGTACTTC
. | TRBJ1-1 | TRBV5-6 | . | CASSLLPGEAFF | TGTGCCAGCAGCTTACTACCGGGTGAAGCTTTCTTT
. | TRBJ2-7 | TRBV7-9 | . | CASSRARGGGVTYEQYF | TGTGCCAGCAGCCGAGCCCGAGGGGGCGGGGTGACCTACGAGCAGTACTTC
. | TRBJ2-7 | TRBV6-1 | TRBD1 | CASSAGTGVLYEQYF | TGTGCCAGCAGCGCGGGGACAGGGGTACTTTACGAGCAGTACTTC
. | TRBJ2-7 | TRBV7-9 | TRBD1 | CASSLAGGGYEQYF | TGTGCCAGCAGCTTGGCAGGGGGCGGGTACGAGCAGTACTTC
. | TRBJ2-7 | TRBV6-1 | TRBD2 | CTSTTSGGPSYEQYF | TGTACCAGCACGACTAGCGGGGGGCCCTCCTACGAGCAGTACTTC
. | TRBJ2-7 | TRBV7-2 | TRBD2 | CASGDYQLLDEQYF | TGTGCCAGCGGGGACTACCAATTGCTCGACGAGCAGTACTTC